The 31 T cell receptor beta chains given below trace back to one sample, sequenced in a study of shared clonotypes between healthy human individuals. Here immunoSEQ multiplex PCR was the method, and the copy in TCRdb shows in-frame clones only, minus some. The table includes about 520,000 clones, 60% to 80% detected once. The sequencing input was PBMCs. These receptors originate from a woman aged 40 to 50 in good health. Some clones in this sample may be carry-over from other donors' samples.

In the case of this clone: Given a far larger clone just one base away, this is likely a sequencing read error. The sample carries other DNA sequences with the same CDR3. CDR3 residues: CASSLAEREDQPQHF. As DNA, the CDR3 is TGCGCCAGCAGCTTGGCGGAAAGAGAGGATCAGCCCCAGCATTTT. V is TRBV5-6 and J is TRBJ1-5; no firm D call. The CDR3 runs to 15 residues. Germline-derived CDR1 and CDR2 are SGHDT and YYEEEE.

This clone was seen only a few times. The chain is built from TRBV14 and TRBJ2-3; TRBD2 agrees at 10 bases. Germline V CDR1 and CDR2: SGHDN, FVKESK. The length of the CDR3 is 16 residues. V gave up 3 bases and J gave up 4 bases; unmatched junction bases: 7. The CDR3 DNA reads as TGTGCCAGCAGCCACCGAGCGGGAGGGTTGTCAGATACGCAGTATTTT. This sequence encodes CASSHRAGGLSDTQYF. Based on the CDR3 plus reference TRBV14 and TRBJ2-3, the full variable domain is EAGVTQFPSHSVIEKGQTVTLRCDPISGHDNLYWYRRVMGKEIKFLLHFVKESKQDESGMPNNRFLAERTGGTYSTLKVQPAELEDSGVYFCASSHRAGGLSDTQYFGPGTRLTVL.

This clone was seen once. The rearrangement joins TRBV5-1 to TRBJ2-5; D is perhaps TRBD1 or TRBD2 (6 bases each). Trimming took off 7 bases at V and 2 bases at J, with 24 bases between the two ends. The germline gives CDR1 SGHRS, CDR2 YFSETQ. This CDR3 region has 17 residues. CDR3 nucleotides: TGCGCCAGCTCCCCCGGGAGTCTTCCGGGGGCACAAGAGACCCAGTACTTC. This sequence encodes CASSPGSLPGAQETQYF.

This clone was seen just once. The chain carries TRBV19 and TRBJ2-7; D unclear. The CDR3 runs to 15 residues. With 2 bases removed from V and 3 bases from J, the gap between germline ends came to 14 bases. CDR1 and CDR2 from the germline V gene are LNHDA and SQIVND (reference sequence). The CDR3 loop is CASSIKIGMIYEQYF. The CDR3 DNA is TGTGCCAGTAGTATAAAGATAGGGATGATCTACGAGCAGTACTTC.

The rearrangement uses TRBV4-3 and TRBJ1-2, with D perhaps TRBD1 (5 bases). The CDR3 contains 17 residues. Germline V CDR1 and CDR2: LGHNA, YSLEER. Trimming left V 3 bases short and J 5 bases short, with 22 bases between. The chain's CDR3 is CASSQGVTDSWAYGYTF. Here the CDR3 DNA reads TGCGCCAGCAGCCAGGGGGTCACAGACTCCTGGGCGTATGGCTACACCTTC.

The sample holds a few counts of this clone. The chain uses TRBV2 and TRBJ1-4; D might be TRBD1 (6 bases). This CDR3 has 13 residues. CDR1 and CDR2 (germline): SNHLY, FYNNEI. V gave up 4 bases and J gave up 8 bases, with 11 bases separating them. CDR3 nucleotide sequence: TGTGCCAGCAGTGGACAGGTTGGGGAAAAACTGTTTTTT. This gives the protein CASSGQVGEKLFF. The full variable domain, completed using reference TRBV2 and TRBJ1-4, is EPEVTQTPSHQVTQMGQEVILRCVPISNHLYFYWYRQILGQKVEFLVSFYNNEISEKSEIFDDQFSVERPDGSNFTLKIRSTKLEDSAMYFCASSGQVGEKLFFGSGTQLSVL.

V and J are TRBV2 and TRBJ1-4, with a possible D match to TRBD1 (5 bases). The CDR3 loop spans 14 amino acids. CDR1 and CDR2 (germline): SNHLY, FYNNEI. V lost 6 bases and J 4 bases, leaving 12 bases between the germline ends. CDR3 coding DNA: TGTGCCAGCAGGAAGACAGACATTAATGAAAAACTGTTTTTT. It codes for CASRKTDINEKLFF. Complete variable domain (other parts from reference TRBV2 and TRBJ1-4): EPEVTQTPSHQVTQMGQEVILRCVPISNHLYFYWYRQILGQKVEFLVSFYNNEISEKSEIFDDQFSVERPDGSNFTLKIRSTKLEDSAMYFCASRKTDINEKLFFGSGTQLSVL.

The gene calls are TRBV4-1 and TRBJ2-5, with TRBD1 matching over 8 bases. The J call may be wrong; the DNA end is better matched by TRBJ2-7. The CDR3 has 16 amino acids. Germline CDR1 reads MGHRA; CDR2 reads YSYEKL. In DNA, the CDR3 is TGCGCCAGCAGCCAAGGACACGGGGGACAGGCGTACGAGCAGTACTTC. Its protein product is CASSQGHGGQAYEQYF.

This clone has a single count. V and J are TRBV2 and TRBJ2-3; D tentatively reads TRBD1 or TRBD2 (5 bases each). V gave up 5 bases and J gave up 4 bases, with 13 bases separating them. The CDR3 loop spans 14 amino acids. CDR1 and CDR2 (germline): SNHLY, FYNNEI. In DNA form, the CDR3 reads TGTGCCAGCAGTAGAACTCGGGACGCAGATACGCAGTATTTT. It is translated as CASSRTRDADTQYF. Using reference TRBV2 and TRBJ2-3 for the parts outside the CDR3, the full variable domain is EPEVTQTPSHQVTQMGQEVILRCVPISNHLYFYWYRQILGQKVEFLVSFYNNEISEKSEIFDDQFSVERPDGSNFTLKIRSTKLEDSAMYFCASSRTRDADTQYFGPGTRLTVL.

The J gene is TRBJ1-2, the V gene TRBV30, with 9 bases aligning to TRBD1. Germline values: CDR1 GTSNPN, CDR2 SVGIG (reference sequence). V was clipped by 5 bases and J by 10 bases; unmatched bases: 11. This CDR3 is 13 amino acids long. In nucleotides, the CDR3 is TGTGCCTGGCGACCGGGACAGGGAATAGACTACACCTTC. Translated, it gives CAWRPGQGIDYTF.

This clone was detected once. The gene calls are TRBV30 and TRBJ2-7, with D perhaps TRBD2 (5 bases). V shed 1 base and J shed 5 bases, with 18 bases lying between them. Germline-derived CDR1 and CDR2 are GTSNPN and SVGIG (reference sequence). This CDR3 is built from 15 residues. The CDR3 region has the DNA TGTGCCTGGAGTGGAGGGAACGGCGATTTCGACGAGCAGTACTTC. This translates into CAWSGGNGDFDEQYF.

The gene calls are TRBV5-6 and TRBJ2-3, with unresolved D. V was pared by 0 bases and J by 5 bases, with 4 bases between. CDR3 length equals 12 residues. The germline gives CDR1 SGHDT, CDR2 YYEEEE. The CDR3 is CASSLGGDTQYF. The DNA for the CDR3 is TGTGCCAGCAGCTTGGGGGGAGATACGCAGTATTTT.

The chain couples TRBV5-4 to TRBJ2-1, with TRBD2 matching 12 bases. The germline V gene has CDR1 SGHNT and CDR2 YYREEE (reference sequence). With V trimmed by 4 bases and J by 6 bases, 5 bases remained unmatched. This CDR3 comprises 15 residues. The CDR3 sequence is CASSPGLAGTNEQFF. In DNA, the CDR3 is TGTGCCAGCAGCCCCGGACTAGCGGGAACCAATGAGCAGTTCTTC.

This chain connects TRBV30 to TRBJ1-6; 8 bases map to TRBD1. The CDR3 spans 14 residues. Germline values: CDR1 GTSNPN, CDR2 SVGIG (reference sequence). The junction had 1 base not matched to a gene; V was cut back by 4 bases and J by 2 bases. The CDR3 DNA sequence: TGTGCCTGGACGACAGGGGCCTATAATTCACCCCTCCACTTT. Its translation is CAWTTGAYNSPLHF.

The V gene is TRBV28, the J gene TRBJ2-7; D is possibly TRBD1 or TRBD2 (5 bases each). The germline gives CDR1 MDHEN, CDR2 SYDVKM. Trimming took 5 bases from V and 3 from J, leaving 23 bases between them. This CDR3 contains 17 residues. This CDR3 is CASSPRYGAALNYEQYF. The CDR3 DNA follows: TGTGCCAGCAGTCCCCGATACGGGGCGGCACTAAACTACGAGCAGTACTTC.

This clone was seen a single time. The chain employs TRBV11-2 and TRBJ2-5; TRBD1 matches 7 bases. The germline V gene encodes CDR1 SGHAT and CDR2 FQNNGV. J was trimmed by 5 bases and V by 6 bases; bases with no gene match: 6. The CDR3 has 13 amino acids. In DNA form, the CDR3 reads TGTGCCAGCAGATACCTAGGGGGCGAGACCCAGTACTTC. It translates to CASRYLGGETQYF. The whole variable domain, remainder taken from reference TRBV11-2 and TRBJ2-5, is EAGVAQSPRYKIIEKRQSVAFWCNPISGHATLYWYQQILGQGPKLLIQFQNNGVVDDSQLPKDRFSAERLKGVDSTLKIQPAKLEDSAVYLCASRYLGGETQYFGPGTRLLVL.

On this clone itself: Being one base from a much bigger clone, this may be a read error. Within the sample, other DNA sequences also encode this same CDR3. V gene TRBV29-1 combines with J gene TRBJ1-1; no clear D. The CDR3 is 11 amino acids. Germline CDR1 SQVTM, CDR2 ANQGSEA. In DNA, the CDR3 is TGCAGCGTTGAATATCGTGCTGAGGCTTTCTTT. Residues: CSVEYRAEAFF.

This chain connects TRBV6-1 to TRBJ1-1; D is ambiguous. Trimming removed 4 bases from V and 1 base from J, with 7 bases in between. There are 13 residues in the CDR3. Germline loops: CDR1 MNHNS, CDR2 SASEGT. CDR3 coding DNA: TGTGCCAGCAGTGGCACAGCGAACACTGAAGCTTTCTTT. It specifies CASSGTANTEAFF.

To note about this clone: Other DNA variants within this sample encode the same CDR3. J is TRBJ2-7 and V is TRBV30; 9 bases agree with TRBD2. The CDR3 spans 14 residues. Germline V gene lookup returns CDR1 GTSNPN and CDR2 SVGIG (reference sequence). V lost 0 bases to trimming and J lost 4 bases; unmatched junction nucleotides: 4. This chain's CDR3 is CAWSVLAGGYEQYF. The CDR3 bases are TGTGCCTGGAGTGTACTGGCGGGAGGGTACGAGCAGTACTTC.

The chain recombines TRBV4-1 with TRBJ2-5; D assignment may be TRBD1 or TRBD2 (6 bases each). The CDR3 contains 18 residues. V shed 3 bases and J shed 2 bases, with 22 bases lying between them. The germline gives CDR1 MGHRA, CDR2 YSYEKL. CDR3 protein: CASSHFFTRGVKQETQYF. The CDR3 DNA sequence: TGCGCCAGCAGCCATTTCTTTACTAGGGGGGTAAAGCAAGAGACCCAGTACTTC.

The CDR3 sequence is CASSEQRGGEQYF. The CDR3 DNA reads as TGCGCCAGCTCCGAACAAAGGGGGGGCGAGCAGTACTTC. The chain carries TRBV10-1 and TRBJ2-7, with D possibly being TRBD2 (7 bases). Trimming left V 8 bases short and J 6 bases short, with 17 bases between. The CDR3 extends over 13 amino acids. Germline CDR1 is WNHNN and CDR2 is SYGVQD (reference sequence).

This sequence joins TRBV10-3 and TRBJ2-3, with D possibly being TRBD2 (5 bases). Trimming stripped 5 bases from V and 3 bases from J, with 15 bases between. Germline values: CDR1 ENHRY, CDR2 SYGVKD. CDR3 length: 15 amino acids. For the CDR3, the DNA is TGTGCCATCAGTAACCTCGGACTGGGGACAGATACGCAGTATTTT. Its protein is CAISNLGLGTDTQYF.

As regards this clone: Other nucleotide sequences in the sample specify the same CDR3. J is TRBJ2-7 and V is TRBV18; no reliable D call. Between the trimmed V and J ends, which lost 3 bases and 4 bases, there was a span of 7 bases. Per the germline V gene, CDR1 is KGHSH and CDR2 is LQKENI. The CDR3 sequence is 12 residues long. CDR3: CASSPDGYEQYF. CDR3 nucleotides: TGTGCCAGCTCACCGGACGGGTACGAGCAGTACTTC.

This clone came up once. The chain couples TRBV29-1 to TRBJ2-4; 10 bases are a match to TRBD1. The germline V gene has CDR1 SQVTM and CDR2 ANQGSEA. The CDR3 is made up of 12 amino acids. Losses at the gene ends were 6 bases for V and 8 bases for J; bases not matched to a gene: 4. The CDR3 sequence is CSVRTGGDIQYF. The CDR3 DNA reads TGCAGCGTCCGGACAGGGGGGGACATTCAGTACTTC.

The chain joins TRBV27 to TRBJ1-1; TRBD1 matches 9 bases. The CDR3 is 16 amino acids. CDR1 and CDR2 from the germline V gene are MNHEY and SMNVEV (reference sequence). Losses at the gene ends were 0 bases for V and 5 bases for J; bases not matched to a gene: 7. The CDR3 DNA reads TGTGCCAGCAGTTTATCGAAAGGACAGGGGAGTACTGAAGCTTTCTTT. It codes for CASSLSKGQGSTEAFF.

The gene calls are TRBV28 and TRBJ2-7, with 9 bases fitting TRBD1. The CDR3 length is 17 residues. Looked up from germline, CDR1 is MDHEN and CDR2 is SYDVKM. Unmatched junction bases numbered 9, after V lost 1 base and J lost 2 bases. As DNA, the CDR3 is TGTGCCAGCAGTTTATTTTCTCGGGACAGGGACGCCTACGAGCAGTACTTC. It yields the protein CASSLFSRDRDAYEQYF.

This clone was found many times. The gene calls are TRBV28 and TRBJ2-5, with D hard to call. CDR1 and CDR2 (germline): MDHEN, SYDVKM. The ends were cut back, 2 bases at V and 5 bases at J, with 15 bases in the middle. The CDR3 has 15 residues. The CDR3 DNA sequence: TGTGCCAGCAGTTTAACGGGCCCACAATCGGAGACCCAGTACTTC. Protein sequence: CASSLTGPQSETQYF.

In this sample, this clone turned up a few times. This sequence joins TRBV28 and TRBJ1-1, with D uncertain. CDR3 length: 11 amino acids. Trimming cost V 6 bases and J 1 base, with 3 bases left between them. Per germline, CDR1 MDHEN and CDR2 SYDVKM. The CDR3 here is CASRTNTEAFF. In DNA form, the CDR3 reads TGTGCCAGCAGAACGAACACTGAAGCTTTCTTT.

The rearrangement uses TRBV28 and TRBJ1-1, with D possibly being TRBD1 (6 bases). Germline CDR1 and CDR2: MDHEN and SYDVKM. V lost 4 bases to trimming and J lost 7 bases, with 19 bases between them. This CDR3 has 15 residues. The chain's CDR3 is CASSSPRGGDVEAFF. Here the CDR3 DNA reads TGTGCCAGCAGTTCCCCGCGGGGGGGCGACGTTGAAGCTTTCTTT.

The rearrangement links TRBV5-6 to TRBJ2-1, with D unresolved. Germline CDR1 is SGHDT and CDR2 is YYEEEE. CDR3 length equals 11 residues. V lost 3 bases to trimming and J lost 6 bases, with 4 bases between them. CDR3 sequence (DNA): TGTGCCAGCAGCTGGGGCAATGAGCAGTTCTTC. It is translated as CASSWGNEQFF.

The chain couples TRBV19 to TRBJ1-1; a possible D gene is TRBD1 (5 bases). This CDR3 is built from 15 residues. V was shortened by 5 bases and J by 0 bases, with 13 bases between the two germline ends. The V gene's germline CDR1 is LNHDA and CDR2 SQIVND (reference sequence). The DNA for the CDR3 is TGTGCCAGTAGTTCGGACGGGACCATGAACACTGAAGCTTTCTTT. This codes for CASSSDGTMNTEAFF.